These T cell receptor beta chains were read from a single sample in a study of T cells after yellow fever vaccination. TCRdb analysed the 5' RACE reads with MiXCR anew, one entry per CDR3 protein. The sample comprises 300,000 or so distinct CDR3 sequences, approximately 13% of which are singletons, and 0.45% to 0.65% rests with the top ten. Sequenced material: CD4+ T cells sorted from PBMCs, taken 45 days after the yellow fever booster vaccination. The source is a man aged 25-40 years who received the YFV17D yellow fever vaccine. The conserved cysteine and the conserved F or W are not part of the CDR3 here. Fields, in order: D gene, V gene, J gene, CDR3 protein. D genes are given only for firm matches.

-,TRBV5-1,TRBJ2-2,ASSLGPLLNTGELF
TRBD1,TRBV11-2,TRBJ2-7,ASSNDRGRFYEQY
TRBD1,TRBV11-3,TRBJ2-3,ASSWSGTGSDTQY
-,TRBV20-1,TRBJ2-7,SASGMSYEQY
-,TRBV12-3/TRBV12-4,TRBJ2-5,ARPDLRGDSRTQY
-,TRBV7-2,TRBJ2-7,ASSLQRYEQY
TRBD2,TRBV7-2,TRBJ2-7,ASSNIAGSYEQY
TRBD2,TRBV24-1,TRBJ2-1,ATSDLGTRAFNEQF
TRBD2,TRBV7-2,TRBJ2-2,ASSYRVAGGVGELF
TRBD2,TRBV20-1,TRBJ2-2,SARRLAGGTGELF
-,TRBV28,TRBJ1-6,ASSRGRINSPLH
-,TRBV3-1,TRBJ1-2,ASSHEGQGGYT
-,TRBV5-1,TRBJ2-1,ASSLGGYNEQF
-,TRBV29-1,TRBJ1-4,SAARGFNEKLF
-,TRBV7-6,TRBJ1-2,ASSLEGGVGGYT